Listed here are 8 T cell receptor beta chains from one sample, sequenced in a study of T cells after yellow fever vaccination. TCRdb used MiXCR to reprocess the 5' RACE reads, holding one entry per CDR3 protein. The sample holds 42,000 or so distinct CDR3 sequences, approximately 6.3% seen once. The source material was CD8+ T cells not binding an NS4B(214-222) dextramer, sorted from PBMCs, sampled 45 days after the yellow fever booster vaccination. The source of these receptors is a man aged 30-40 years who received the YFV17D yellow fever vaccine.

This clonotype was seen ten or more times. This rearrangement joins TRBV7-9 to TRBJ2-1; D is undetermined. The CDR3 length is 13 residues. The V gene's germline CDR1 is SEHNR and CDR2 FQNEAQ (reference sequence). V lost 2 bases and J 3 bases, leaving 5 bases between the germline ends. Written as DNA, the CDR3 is TGTGCCAGCAGCTTATCCAACTACAATGAGCAGTTCTTC. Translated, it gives CASSLSNYNEQFF.

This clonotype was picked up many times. The CDR3 sequence is CASSLSAQYEQYF. CDR3 bases: TGTGCCAGCAGTTTATCGGCACAATACGAGCAGTACTTC. The rearrangement joins TRBV27 to TRBJ2-7; D gene uncertain. CDR3 size: 13 residues. Per the germline V gene, CDR1 is MNHEY and CDR2 is SMNVEV (reference sequence). The V end lost 0 bases, the J end lost 4 bases, and 7 bases lay between the germline ends.

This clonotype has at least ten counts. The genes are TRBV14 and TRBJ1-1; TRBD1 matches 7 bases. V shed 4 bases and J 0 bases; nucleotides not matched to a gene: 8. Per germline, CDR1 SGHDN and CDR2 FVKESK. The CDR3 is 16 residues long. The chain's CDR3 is CASSPTGGQMNTEAFF. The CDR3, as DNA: TGTGCCAGCAGCCCCACCGGGGGACAGATGAACACTGAAGCTTTCTTT.

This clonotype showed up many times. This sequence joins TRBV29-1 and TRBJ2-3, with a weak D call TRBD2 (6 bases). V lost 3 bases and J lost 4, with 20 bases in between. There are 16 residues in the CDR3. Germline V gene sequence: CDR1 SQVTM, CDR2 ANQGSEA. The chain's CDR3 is CSVEVGTGTEADTQYF. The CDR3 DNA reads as TGCAGCGTTGAGGTCGGGACTGGAACCGAGGCAGATACGCAGTATTTT.

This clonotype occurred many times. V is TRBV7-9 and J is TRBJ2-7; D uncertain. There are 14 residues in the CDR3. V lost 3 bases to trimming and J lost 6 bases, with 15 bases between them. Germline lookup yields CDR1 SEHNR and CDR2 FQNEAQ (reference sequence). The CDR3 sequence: CASSFRGPSSEQYF. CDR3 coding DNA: TGTGCCAGCAGCTTTCGTGGCCCGTCGAGCGAGCAGTACTTC.

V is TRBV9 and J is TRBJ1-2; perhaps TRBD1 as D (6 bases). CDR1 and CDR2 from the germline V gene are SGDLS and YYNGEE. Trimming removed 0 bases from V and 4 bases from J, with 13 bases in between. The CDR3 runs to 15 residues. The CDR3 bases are TGTGCCAGCAGCGTAGAAACAGGGCCCAGCTATGGCTACACCTTC. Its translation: CASSVETGPSYGYTF.

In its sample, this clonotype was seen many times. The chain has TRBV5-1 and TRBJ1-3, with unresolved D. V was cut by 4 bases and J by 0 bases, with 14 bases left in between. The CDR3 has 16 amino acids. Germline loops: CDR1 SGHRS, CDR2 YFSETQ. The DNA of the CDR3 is TGCGCCAGCAGCCGAGAGTGGGGAAGCTCTGGAAACACCATATATTTT. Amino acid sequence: CASSREWGSSGNTIYF.

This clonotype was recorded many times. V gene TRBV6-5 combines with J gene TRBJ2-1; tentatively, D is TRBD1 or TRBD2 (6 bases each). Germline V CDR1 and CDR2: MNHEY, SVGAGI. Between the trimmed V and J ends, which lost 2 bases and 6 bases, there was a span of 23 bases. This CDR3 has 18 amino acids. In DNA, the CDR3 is TGTGCCAGCAGTTACGGGACAAGCGGGTTAACGAATTTCAATGAGCAGTTCTTC. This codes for CASSYGTSGLTNFNEQFF.